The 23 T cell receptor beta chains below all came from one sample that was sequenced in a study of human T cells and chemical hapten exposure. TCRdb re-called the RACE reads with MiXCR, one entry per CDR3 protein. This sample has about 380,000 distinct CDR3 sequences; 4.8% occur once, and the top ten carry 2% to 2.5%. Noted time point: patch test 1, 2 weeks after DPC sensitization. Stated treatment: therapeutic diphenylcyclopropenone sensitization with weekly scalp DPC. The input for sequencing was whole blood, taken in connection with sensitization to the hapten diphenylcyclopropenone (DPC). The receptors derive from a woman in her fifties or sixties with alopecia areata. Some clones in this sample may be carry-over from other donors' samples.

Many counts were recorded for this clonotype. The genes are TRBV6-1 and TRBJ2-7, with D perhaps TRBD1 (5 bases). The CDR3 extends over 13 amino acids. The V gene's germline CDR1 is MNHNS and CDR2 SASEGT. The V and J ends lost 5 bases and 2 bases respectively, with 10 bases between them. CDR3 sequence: CASSMDKAYEQYF. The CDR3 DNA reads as TGTGCCAGCAGTATGGACAAGGCCTACGAGCAGTACTTC.

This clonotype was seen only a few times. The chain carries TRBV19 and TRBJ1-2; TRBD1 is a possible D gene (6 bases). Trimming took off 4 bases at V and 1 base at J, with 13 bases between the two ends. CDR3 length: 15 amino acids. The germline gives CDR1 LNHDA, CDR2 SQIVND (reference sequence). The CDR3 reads CASSSDRYFNYGYTF. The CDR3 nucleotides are TGTGCCAGTAGTAGTGACAGGTACTTTAACTATGGCTACACCTTC. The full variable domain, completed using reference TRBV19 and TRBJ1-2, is DGGITQSPKYLFRKEGQNVTLSCEQNLNHDAMYWYRQDPGQGLRLIYYSQIVNDFQKGDIAEGYSVSREKKESFPLTVTSAQKNPTAFYLCASSSDRYFNYGYTFGSGTRLTVV.

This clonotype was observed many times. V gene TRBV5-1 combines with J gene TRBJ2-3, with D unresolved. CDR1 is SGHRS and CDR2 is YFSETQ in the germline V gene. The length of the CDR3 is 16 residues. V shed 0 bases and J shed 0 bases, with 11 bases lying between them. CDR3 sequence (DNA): TGCGCCAGCAGCTTGGATATGGGCAGGAGCACAGATACGCAGTATTTT. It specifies CASSLDMGRSTDTQYF.

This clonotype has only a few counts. The CDR3 DNA reads TGTGCCAGCAGCCAAGTAGGAGCCTCTGGGGCCAACGTCCTGACTTTC. It codes for CASSQVGASGANVLTF. The rearrangement links TRBV3-1 to TRBJ2-6; D not certain. V gave up 1 base and J gave up 0 bases, with 7 bases separating them. Germline loops: CDR1 LGHDT, CDR2 YNNKEL (reference sequence). The CDR3 length is 16 residues. The full variable domain, rest sourced from reference TRBV3-1 and TRBJ2-6, is DTAVSQTPKYLVTQMGNDKSIKCEQNLGHDTMYWYKQDSKKFLKIMFSYNNKELIINETVPNRFSPKSPDKAHLNLHINSLELGDSAVYFCASSQVGASGANVLTFGAGSRLTVL.

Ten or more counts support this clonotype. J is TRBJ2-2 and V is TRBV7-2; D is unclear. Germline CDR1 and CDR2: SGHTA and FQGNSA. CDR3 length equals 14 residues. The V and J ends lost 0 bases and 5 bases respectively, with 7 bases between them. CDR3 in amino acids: CASSLALETGELFF. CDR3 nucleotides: TGTGCCAGCAGCTTAGCGCTAGAAACCGGGGAGCTGTTTTTT.

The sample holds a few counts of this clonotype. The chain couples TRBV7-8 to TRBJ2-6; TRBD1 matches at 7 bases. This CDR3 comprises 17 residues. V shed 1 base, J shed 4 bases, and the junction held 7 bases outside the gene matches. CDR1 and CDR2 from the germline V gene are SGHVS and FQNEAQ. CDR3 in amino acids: CASSLGPTGAGANVLTF. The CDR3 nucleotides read TGTGCCAGCAGCTTAGGCCCAACAGGGGCAGGGGCCAACGTCCTGACTTTC.

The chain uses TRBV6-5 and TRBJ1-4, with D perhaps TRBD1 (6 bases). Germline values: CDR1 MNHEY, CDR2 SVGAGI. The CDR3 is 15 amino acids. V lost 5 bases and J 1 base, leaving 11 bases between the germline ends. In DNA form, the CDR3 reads TGTGCCAGCAGTACCCAACAGGGAACTAATGAAAAACTGTTTTTT. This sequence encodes CASSTQQGTNEKLFF.

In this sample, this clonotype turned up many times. The DNA for the CDR3 is TGTGCCAGCAGCAAAGATAGGGGGGATAATTCACCCCTCCACTTT. This codes for CASSKDRGDNSPLHF. V and J are TRBV21-1 and TRBJ1-6; the D call in the table, TRBD1, was not verified against the DNA. TRBV21-1 is designated a pseudogene. The CDR3 is 15 amino acids.

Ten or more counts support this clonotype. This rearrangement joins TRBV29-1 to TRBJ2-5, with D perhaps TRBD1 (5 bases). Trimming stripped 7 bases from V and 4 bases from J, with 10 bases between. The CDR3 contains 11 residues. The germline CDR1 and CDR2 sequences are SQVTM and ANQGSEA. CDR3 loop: CSGDSLETQYF. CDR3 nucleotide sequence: TGCAGCGGAGACAGTTTAGAGACCCAGTACTTC.

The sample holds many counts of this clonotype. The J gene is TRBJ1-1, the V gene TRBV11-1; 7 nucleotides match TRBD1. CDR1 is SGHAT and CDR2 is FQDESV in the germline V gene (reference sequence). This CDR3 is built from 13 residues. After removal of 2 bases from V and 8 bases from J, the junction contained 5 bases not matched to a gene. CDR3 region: CASSLSRDSEAFF. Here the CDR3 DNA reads TGTGCCAGCAGCTTATCCCGGGACAGCGAAGCTTTCTTT.

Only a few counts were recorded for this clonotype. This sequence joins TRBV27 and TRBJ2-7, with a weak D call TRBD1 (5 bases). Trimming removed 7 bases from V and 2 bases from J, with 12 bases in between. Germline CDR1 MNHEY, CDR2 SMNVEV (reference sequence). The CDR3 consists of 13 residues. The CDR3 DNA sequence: TGTGCCAGCAAAGACAGCGTTACCTACGAGCAGTACTTC. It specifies CASKDSVTYEQYF.

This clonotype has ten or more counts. CDR3 region: CASSLQGSLSYEQYF. CDR3 coding DNA: TGTGCCAGCAGTTTACAGGGATCCCTCTCCTACGAGCAGTACTTC. This chain uses TRBV27 with TRBJ2-7; weak D call: TRBD1 (5 bases). The CDR3 runs to 15 residues. The V and J ends lost 2 bases and 0 bases respectively, with 11 bases between them. Germline V gives CDR1 MNHEY, CDR2 SMNVEV (reference sequence).

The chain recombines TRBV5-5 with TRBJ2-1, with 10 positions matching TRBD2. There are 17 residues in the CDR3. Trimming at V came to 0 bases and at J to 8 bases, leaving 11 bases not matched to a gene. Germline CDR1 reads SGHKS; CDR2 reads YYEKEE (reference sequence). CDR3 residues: CASSLVGTSGIPDEQFF. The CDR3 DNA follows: TGTGCCAGCAGCTTGGTAGGTACTAGCGGGATTCCGGATGAGCAGTTCTTC.

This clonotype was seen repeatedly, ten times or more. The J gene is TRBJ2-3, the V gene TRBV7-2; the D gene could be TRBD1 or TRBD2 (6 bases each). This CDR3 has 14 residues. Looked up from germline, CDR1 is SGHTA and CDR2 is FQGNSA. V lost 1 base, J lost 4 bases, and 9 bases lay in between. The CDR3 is CASSLVEGADTQYF. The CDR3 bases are TGTGCCAGCAGCTTAGTGGAGGGGGCAGATACGCAGTATTTT.

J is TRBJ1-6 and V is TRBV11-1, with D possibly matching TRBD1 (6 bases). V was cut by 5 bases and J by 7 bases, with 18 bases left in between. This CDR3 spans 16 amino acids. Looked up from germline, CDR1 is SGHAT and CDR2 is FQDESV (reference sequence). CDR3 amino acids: CASSVTGTLYNSPLHF. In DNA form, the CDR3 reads TGTGCCAGCAGCGTAACAGGGACCCTTTACAATTCACCCCTCCACTTT.

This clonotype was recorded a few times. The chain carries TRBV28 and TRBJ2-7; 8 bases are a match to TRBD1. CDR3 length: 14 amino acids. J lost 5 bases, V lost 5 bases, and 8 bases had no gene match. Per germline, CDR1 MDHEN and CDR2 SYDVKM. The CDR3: CASSLGDRTHEQYF. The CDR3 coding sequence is TGTGCCAGCAGTCTTGGGGACAGGACCCACGAGCAGTACTTC. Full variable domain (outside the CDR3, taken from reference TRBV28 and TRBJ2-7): DVKVTQSSRYLVKRTGEKVFLECVQDMDHENMFWYRQDPGLGLRLIYFSYDVKMKEKGDIPEGYSVSREKKERFSLILESASTNQTSMYLCASSLGDRTHEQYFGPGTRLTVT.

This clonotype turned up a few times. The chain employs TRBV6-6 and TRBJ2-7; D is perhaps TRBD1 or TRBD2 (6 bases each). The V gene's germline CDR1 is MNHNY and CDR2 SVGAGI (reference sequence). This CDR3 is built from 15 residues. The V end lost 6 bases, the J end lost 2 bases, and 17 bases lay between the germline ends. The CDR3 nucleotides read TGTGCCAGCAGACACGGGGGCGGAGGGACCTACGAGCAGTACTTC. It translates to CASRHGGGGTYEQYF.

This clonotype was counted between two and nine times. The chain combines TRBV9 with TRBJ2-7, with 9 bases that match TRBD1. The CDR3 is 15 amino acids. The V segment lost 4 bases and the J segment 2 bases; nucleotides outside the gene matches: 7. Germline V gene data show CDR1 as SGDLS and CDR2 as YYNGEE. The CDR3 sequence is CASSSSGTGTYEQYF. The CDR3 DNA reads TGTGCCAGCAGCTCATCCGGGACAGGGACCTACGAGCAGTACTTC.

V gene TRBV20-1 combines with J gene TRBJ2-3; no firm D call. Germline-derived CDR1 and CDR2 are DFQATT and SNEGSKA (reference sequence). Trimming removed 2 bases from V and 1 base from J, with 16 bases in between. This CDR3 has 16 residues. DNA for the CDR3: TGCAGTGCTAGAAACCTCCCCCATGGGGGCACAGATACGCAGTATTTT. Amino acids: CSARNLPHGGTDTQYF.

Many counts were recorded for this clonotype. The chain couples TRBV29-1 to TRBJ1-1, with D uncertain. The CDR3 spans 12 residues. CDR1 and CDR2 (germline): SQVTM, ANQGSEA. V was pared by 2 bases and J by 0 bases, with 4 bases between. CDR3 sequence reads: CSVEYVNTEAFF. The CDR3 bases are TGCAGCGTTGAATACGTGAACACTGAAGCTTTCTTT.

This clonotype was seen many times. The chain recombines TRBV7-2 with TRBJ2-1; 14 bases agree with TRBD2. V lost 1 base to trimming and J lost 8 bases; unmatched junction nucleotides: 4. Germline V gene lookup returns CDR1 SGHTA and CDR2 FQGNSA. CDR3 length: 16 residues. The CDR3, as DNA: TGTGCCAGCAGCTTAGTAGGGACTAGCGGGAGTCATGAGCAGTTCTTC. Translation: CASSLVGTSGSHEQFF.

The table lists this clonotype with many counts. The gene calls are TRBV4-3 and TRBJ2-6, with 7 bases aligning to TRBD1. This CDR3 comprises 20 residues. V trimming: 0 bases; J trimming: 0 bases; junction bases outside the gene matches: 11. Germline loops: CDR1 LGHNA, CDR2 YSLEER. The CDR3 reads CASSQETLTGAASGANVLTF. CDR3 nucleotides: TGCGCCAGCAGCCAAGAGACCTTAACAGGGGCTGCCTCTGGGGCCAACGTCCTGACTTTC.

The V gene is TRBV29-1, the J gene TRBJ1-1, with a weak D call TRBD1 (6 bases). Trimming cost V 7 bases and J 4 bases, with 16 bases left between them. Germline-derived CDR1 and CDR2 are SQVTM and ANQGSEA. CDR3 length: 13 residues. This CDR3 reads CSGTGGRSTEAFF. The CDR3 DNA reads TGCAGCGGAACGGGGGGCCGGAGCACTGAAGCTTTCTTT.